This is a list of T cell receptor beta chains from one sample in a study of blood T cell repertoires in COVID-19. The table came from immunoSEQ multiplex PCR; TCRdb's copy has only in-frame clones and leaves some out. This sample carries approximately 210,000 clones, 85% of them seen once, and the ten largest clones take approximately 0.97%. Sequenced material: peripheral blood. These receptors all come from a man in his sixties with COVID-19, enrolled during active disease. Each CDR3 is given with its conserved first and last residue. The D gene is left open where the match is weak. Only some rows state a clone size, as once, few, many or a class for expanded clones.

D	size	V	J	CDR3	DNA
.	.	TRBV27	TRBJ2-3	CASSIQGNTQYF	TGTGCCAGCAGCATACAGGGAAATACGCAGTATTTT
.	.	TRBV6-5	TRBJ1-1	CATSGRNTEAFF	TGTGCCACCTCCGGTAGGAACACTGAAGCTTTCTTT
TRBD1	.	TRBV27	TRBJ1-1	CASSSGQTMNTEAFF	TGTGCCAGCAGTTCGGGACAGACGATGAACACTGAAGCTTTCTTT
.	.	TRBV4-1	TRBJ2-2	CASSQEAGVNTGELFF	TGCGCCAGCAGCCAAGAGGCAGGGGTAAACACCGGGGAGCTGTTTTTT
.	.	TRBV10-1	TRBJ2-3	CASSERAGGTDTQYF	TGCGCCAGCAGTGAGAGGGCAGGGGGCACAGATACGCAGTATTTT
.	.	TRBV19	TRBJ1-1	CASSRVPNTEAFF	TGTGCCAGTAGTCGGGTCCCGAACACTGAAGCTTTCTTT
.	.	TRBV29-1	TRBJ2-5	CSVEGGAGTQYF	TGCAGCGTTGAAGGCGGAGCGGGGACCCAGTACTTC
TRBD1	.	TRBV5-1	TRBJ1-1	CASSPLGGADTEAFF	TGCGCCAGCAGCCCCCTAGGGGGCGCCGACACTGAAGCTTTCTTT
.	.	TRBV4-3	TRBJ1-6	CASSQPDSNNSPLHF	TGCGCCAGCAGCCAACCGGACAGCAATAATTCACCCCTCCACTTT
.	.	TRBV10-3	TRBJ1-6	CAIRERGGDSPLHF	TGTGCCATCAGGGAGAGGGGCGGAGATTCACCCCTCCACTTT
TRBD1	.	TRBV7-8	TRBJ1-2	CASSAGQGANYGYTF	TGTGCCAGCAGCGCGGGACAGGGAGCTAACTATGGCTACACCTTC
TRBD1	.	TRBV3-1/TRBV3-2	TRBJ1-1	CASSPGTGMNTEAFF	TGTGCCAGCAGCCCAGGGACAGGGATGAACACTGAAGCTTTCTTT
TRBD1	.	TRBV19	TRBJ1-5	CASSIPRGLVPNQPQHF	TGTGCCAGTAGTATCCCCAGGGGGCTCGTGCCCAATCAGCCCCAGCATTTT
.	once	TRBV2	TRBJ2-7	CASRTFQGGYEQYF	TGTGCCAGCAGAACTTTTCAGGGAGGTTACGAGCAGTACTTC
.	once	TRBV19	TRBJ1-1	CASRRGWRTEAFF	TGTGCGTCAAGGCGGGGGTGGCGGACTGAAGCTTTCTTT
TRBD1	.	TRBV2	TRBJ1-4	CASSTGGLGEKLFF	TGTGCCAGCAGTACAGGGGGCTTGGGGGAAAAACTGTTTTTT
.	once	TRBV5-1	TRBJ1-1	CASSFETRAAEAFF	TGCGCCAGCAGCTTCGAGACGAGGGCGGCCGAAGCTTTCTTT
.	.	TRBV5-1	TRBJ1-5	CASKGLQGIQPQHF	TGCGCCAGCAAGGGGTTGCAGGGTATTCAGCCCCAGCATTTT
.	.	TRBV25-1	TRBJ1-6	CASSVVGEGLHSPLHF	TGTGCCAGCAGTGTCGTTGGGGAGGGGCTTCATTCACCCCTCCACTTT
TRBD2	.	TRBV29-1	TRBJ2-1	CSFPLDRSGDYNEQFF	TGCAGCTTCCCTTTAGATCGTAGCGGGGACTACAATGAGCAGTTCTTC
TRBD1	few	TRBV28	TRBJ1-5	CAIPTPGQSSVGNQPQHF	TGTGCCATTCCAACCCCGGGACAGAGTTCGGTTGGGAATCAGCCCCAGCATTTT
.	.	TRBV30	TRBJ1-5	CAWGIGQLKQPQHF	TGTGCCTGGGGGATAGGACAGCTTAAACAGCCCCAGCATTTT
.	.	TRBV18	TRBJ2-1	CASSPGSYNEQFF	TGTGCCAGCTCACCAGGCAGCTACAATGAGCAGTTCTTC
.	.	TRBV20-1	TRBJ1-4	CSAPNREKLFF	TGCAGTGCTCCTAACAGGGAAAAACTGTTTTTT
TRBD1	.	TRBV5-1	TRBJ1-3	CASSLQPGQGFGNTIYF	TGCGCCAGCAGCCTCCAACCGGGACAGGGGTTTGGAAACACCATATATTTT
TRBD2	.	TRBV9	TRBJ2-1	CASSVGGAGEDEQFF	TGTGCCAGCAGCGTAGGGGGAGCGGGAGAGGATGAGCAGTTCTTC
TRBD1	.	TRBV5-6	TRBJ1-1	CASSLRRTGRTEAFF	TGTGCCAGCAGCTTGAGGAGGACAGGGCGGACTGAAGCTTTCTTT
.	once	TRBV5-5	TRBJ1-2	CASSFRGGDGYTF	TGTGCCAGCAGCTTCCGTGGAGGGGATGGCTACACCTTC
.	few	TRBV2	TRBJ1-5	CASRWTAEENQPQHF	TGTGCCAGCAGGTGGACAGCCGAGGAAAATCAGCCCCAGCATTTT
.	.	TRBV7-3	TRBJ1-1	CASSLKARGLGDTEAFF	TGTGCCAGCAGCTTAAAAGCGCGGGGGCTGGGAGACACTGAAGCTTTCTTT
TRBD1	.	TRBV10-2	TRBJ2-5	CASSEQGARQETQYF	TGCGCCAGCAGTGAGCAGGGGGCAAGGCAAGAGACCCAGTACTTC
.	.	TRBV4-2	TRBJ1-5	CASSLLQGVPNQPQHF	TGTGCCAGCAGCCTACTCCAAGGGGTTCCGAATCAGCCCCAGCATTTT
TRBD1	.	TRBV28	TRBJ1-2	CASSFGDRGHGYTF	TGTGCCAGCAGTTTCGGGGACAGGGGCCATGGCTACACCTTC
TRBD2	.	TRBV28	TRBJ2-3	CASSPGTSGSSDTQYF	TGTGCCAGCAGTCCCGGGACTAGCGGGAGTTCAGATACGCAGTATTTT
.	.	TRBV7-2	TRBJ1-2	CASSQTTDSYGYTF	TGTGCCAGCAGCCAGACGACGGACTCCTATGGCTACACCTTC
.	.	TRBV7-9	TRBJ1-3	CASSRQETGNTIYF	TGTGCCAGCAGCAGACAGGAGACTGGAAACACCATATATTTT
.	once	TRBV7-2	TRBJ1-5	CASSLEWSQPQHF	TGTGCCAGCAGCTTAGAGTGGAGTCAGCCCCAGCATTTT
TRBD2	.	TRBV29-1	TRBJ2-1	CSVEPGLHYNEQFF	TGCAGCGTTGAGCCGGGACTACACTACAATGAGCAGTTCTTC
.	.	TRBV7-8	TRBJ2-7	CASSSVGRFYVHF	TGTGCCAGCAGCTCAGTGGGGCGTTTTTACGTACACTTC
TRBD1	.	TRBV5-1	TRBJ1-1	CASSPGQGGGNTEAFF	TGCGCCAGCAGTCCTGGACAGGGTGGGGGAAACACTGAAGCTTTCTTT
TRBD1	.	TRBV6-5	TRBJ1-1	CASSYSTGESNTEAFF	TGTGCCAGCAGTTACTCGACAGGGGAATCGAACACTGAAGCTTTCTTT
TRBD1	.	TRBV27	TRBJ1-2	CASSGPGQGYGYTF	TGTGCCAGCAGTGGCCCCGGACAGGGGTATGGCTACACCTTC
.	once	TRBV27	TRBJ2-1	CASSLQGYNEQFF	TGTGCCAGCAGTTTACAGGGTTACAATGAGCAGTTCTTC
TRBD2	.	TRBV28	TRBJ2-1	CASSLIVGTSSEQFF	TGTGCCAGCAGTTTAATTGTGGGGACTAGCAGTGAGCAGTTCTTC
.	.	TRBV19	TRBJ1-2	CASSPEDYGYTF	TGTGCCAGTAGCCCCGAGGACTATGGCTACACCTTC
TRBD1	.	TRBV19	TRBJ2-5	CASSSLGTGSKYF	TGTGCCAGTAGTAGCCTAGGGACAGGATCGAAGTACTTC
TRBD1	.	TRBV6-2/TRBV6-3	TRBJ2-7	CASSRPRTGGTDEQYF	TGTGCCAGCAGCCGCCCCCGGACAGGGGGCACAGACGAGCAGTACTTC
.	.	TRBV19	TRBJ2-7	CASSIWGDPPEQYF	TGTGCCAGTAGTATATGGGGGGATCCTCCGGAGCAGTACTTC